This record looks at one T cell receptor beta chain sequence and its context. Its target antigen remains unknown. No much larger clonotype is one base removed from it; base qualities were not supplied. The label giving this sample's time point can be read as: roughly 26 weeks on oral tofacitinib. The treatment or condition label corresponds to: oral pan-JAK inhibitor, 5-10 mg twice daily. Peripheral blood and lesional scalp punch biopsies were obtained from patients with alopecia areata. PBMCs were isolated by density centrifugation and stained for CD3, CD4 and CD8, and CD4+ and CD8+ T cells were sorted on a FACSAria. This record comes from a study of CD8+ T cells in alopecia areata (dated by TCRdb to 2016 to 2019). Describing the broader study: Treated patients were enrolled in an open-label pilot trial of oral tofacitinib, 5 to 10 mg twice daily, for moderate-to-severe alopecia areata. Tofacitinib was administered for 6 to 18 months, and 6 months of follow-up off drug were then conducted to assess delayed response and recurrence. For the treated patients, the SALT score, which quantifies what percentage of scalp surface area is affected, served as the measure of disease severity. The study used high-throughput TCRbeta sequencing to examine T cell clonal expansion in alopecia areata, in both the C3H/HeJ mouse model and human patients. In humans, TCRbeta sequencing was performed on scalp tissue and on sorted CD4+ and CD8+ peripheral blood T cells from healthy controls and from patients with patchy or totalis/universalis alopecia areata. Biopsies were taken from tofacitinib-treated patients at baseline and again at 4 and 24 weeks into treatment, and several of those patients also had a later scalp biopsy. Clonality in the scalp was compared among normal scalp (n=4), patchy alopecia areata scalp (n=8), and alopecia totalis/universalis scalp (n=8). RNA was obtained with the PAXgene miRNA kit for fixed scalp, the miRNeasy kit for PBMCs, and the RNeasy kit for mouse skin. TCRbeta CDR3 regions were amplified by immunoSEQ multiplex PCR using 35 Vbeta forward and 13 Jbeta reverse primers. The investigation overall reported the following: Higher clonality and more expanded CD8+ clones were observed in lesional scalp than in normal scalp, particularly in alopecia totalis/universalis, a finding suggestive of antigenic drive. With tofacitinib, both scalp clonality and the number of expanded CD8+ clones among the top 100 scalp clones went down significantly. Many expanded lesional clones persisted in scalp and blood during tofacitinib treatment, which may partly explain relapse after stopping treatment. Resident alphabeta T cells in normal human skin are also sequenced, complicating scalp TCR repertoire analysis, unlike mouse skin dominated by gammadelta T cells. The treated cohort was small, with a single nonresponder, so links between baseline CD8+ expansion and response need larger studies. TCR sequences shared between patients were less clear than in mice, possibly partly because of HLA diversity in the patient population.

Library construction relied on the immunoSEQ multiplex PCR assay. For TCR sequencing, RNA was extracted from every sample and reverse transcribed into cDNA to serve as template. First-strand cDNA was synthesized using SuperScript III with a 2:1 mix of oligo-dT and random hexamers. Amplification bias was assessed with a synthetic immune receptor repertoire, and residual bias was removed computationally. The authors' pipeline ran thus. After raw reads were preprocessed to remove errors, the CDR3 was defined following IMGT conventions as running from the conserved cysteine to phenylalanine. To get clonality, Shannon entropy was normalized by log2 of the number of productive unique TCRs and the result was subtracted from 1. Whether each scalp clone was CD4 or CD8 was inferred by checking scalp TCRbeta sequences against the CD4 and CD8 repertoires from sorted blood. Drawn from immuneACCESS, this table holds only the in-frame rearrangements with V and J called that TCRdb kept. Clones are partly lost; checked studies trace under half to an unresolved V gene and leave the rest unexplained. Clone size and the V and J calls come from that table; the DNA yielded D and trimming. In all, the sample holds 150,000 to 200,000 clones, and roughly three fifths of those were seen once. The ten most abundant clones make up about 12% of the sample.

Its CDR3 holds 15 amino acids, cysteine through phenylalanine. The read is trimmed to its CDR3 DNA, 45 bases read in frame from base 1. The germline V gene sets CDR1 to MNHEY and CDR2 to SVGAGI. V and J are trimmed by 5 bases and 2 bases, and the gene matches miss 8 bases of the junction. Source: CD8+ T cells sorted from blood, taken at week 24, from a patient treated with tofacitinib. This chain is built from TRBV6-5 and TRBJ1-1; TRBD1 aligns with 7 central bases. The receptor was isolated from a human donor with alopecia areata. The DNA is TGTGCCAGCAGTCACCCGACAGGGCTCAACACTGAAGCTTTCTTT. It encodes CASSHPTGLNTEAFF.